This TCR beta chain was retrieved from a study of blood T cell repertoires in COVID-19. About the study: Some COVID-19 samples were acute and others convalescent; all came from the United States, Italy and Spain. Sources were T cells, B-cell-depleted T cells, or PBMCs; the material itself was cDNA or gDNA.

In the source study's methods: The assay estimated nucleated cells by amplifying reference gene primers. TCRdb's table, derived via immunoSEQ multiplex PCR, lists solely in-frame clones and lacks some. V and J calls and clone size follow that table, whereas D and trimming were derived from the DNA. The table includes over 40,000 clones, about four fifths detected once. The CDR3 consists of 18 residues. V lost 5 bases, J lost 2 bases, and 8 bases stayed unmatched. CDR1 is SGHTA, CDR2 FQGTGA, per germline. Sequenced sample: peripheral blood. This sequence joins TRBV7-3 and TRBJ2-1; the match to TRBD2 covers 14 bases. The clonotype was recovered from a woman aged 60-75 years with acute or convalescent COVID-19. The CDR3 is CASSNPTSGGATYNEQFF. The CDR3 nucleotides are TGTGCCAGCAGCAATCCGACTAGCGGGGGGGCTACCTACAATGAGCAGTTCTTC.